A single sample gave rise to the 29 T cell receptor beta chains below, sequenced in a study of T cells after yellow fever vaccination. TCRdb independently ran MiXCR on the 5' RACE reads; one entry per CDR3 protein. The profile shows fewer than 150,000 distinct CDR3 sequences, about 6.8% of them singletons. The source was CD4+ T cells sorted from PBMCs, collected about 49 days after the first yellow fever vaccination. The receptor source for this set is a man between 18 and 35 years old who received the YFV17D yellow fever vaccine.

This clonotype has a count of ten or more. The CDR3 DNA reads TGCGCCAGCAGCCGAAACCGAGGAGCAGTCAATGAGCAGTTCTTC. It is translated as CASSRNRGAVNEQFF. The chain recombines TRBV4-1 with TRBJ2-1; no reliable D call. The CDR3 is made up of 15 amino acids. Trimming removed 4 bases at V and 6 bases at J, with 16 bases between. Germline values: CDR1 MGHRA, CDR2 YSYEKL.

This clonotype was picked up many times. DNA for the CDR3: TGTGCCAGCAGCCGAGCGGGTTCACCGGATACGCAGTATTTT. Translated, it gives CASSRAGSPDTQYF. This chain connects TRBV7-3 to TRBJ2-3; TRBD2 might be the D (6 bases). Germline CDR1 is SGHTA and CDR2 is FQGTGA. V lost 5 bases and J 6 bases, leaving 15 bases between the germline ends. The CDR3 totals 14 residues.

This clonotype has just a few counts. The J gene is TRBJ2-5, the V gene TRBV5-4; 8 bases fit TRBD2. CDR1 is SGHNT and CDR2 is YYREEE in the germline V gene (reference sequence). The CDR3 covers 13 residues. J was trimmed by 3 bases and V by 2 bases; bases with no gene match: 0. The CDR3 sequence is CASSFGGEETQYF. The CDR3 DNA follows: TGTGCCAGCAGCTTCGGGGGGGAAGAGACCCAGTACTTC.

Turning to this clonotype: A much larger clone differs by one base, so this may be a read error. The rearrangement joins TRBV5-1 to TRBJ1-6, with D perhaps TRBD1 (6 bases). The CDR3 loop spans 14 amino acids. Germline V gene sequence: CDR1 SGHRS, CDR2 YFSETQ. CDR3 DNA: TGCGCCAGCAGCTTACAGGGAGATAATTCACCCCTCTACTTT. Translating gives CASSLQGDNSPLYF.

The J gene is TRBJ2-7, the V gene TRBV28; D remains unclear. Germline V CDR1 and CDR2: MDHEN, SYDVKM. This CDR3 comprises 12 residues. The ends were cut back, 3 bases at V and 2 bases at J, with 5 bases in the middle. CDR3: CASSFSTYEQYV. Written as DNA, the CDR3 is TGTGCCAGCAGTTTCAGTACCTACGAGCAGTACGTC.

Ten or more counts support this clonotype. This chain uses TRBV5-1 with TRBJ2-2; 7 bases fit TRBD1. Germline CDR1 SGHRS, CDR2 YFSETQ. The CDR3 is made up of 17 amino acids. J lost 1 base, V lost 3 bases, and 9 bases had no gene match. CDR3 DNA: TGCGCCAGCAGCTGGAATTCGCGGACAGGGAACACCGGGGAGCTGTTTTTT. Translation: CASSWNSRTGNTGELFF.

Ten or more counts support this clonotype. The chain recombines TRBV11-2 with TRBJ2-2, with TRBD1 matching 9 bases. CDR3 size: 16 residues. Germline-derived CDR1 and CDR2 are SGHAT and FQNNGV. The V gene end was trimmed by 4 bases and the J gene end by 5 bases; junction bases not matched to a gene: 8. DNA of the CDR3: TGTGCCAGCAGCTCAAGGGGACAGGGAAGGACCGGGGAGCTGTTTTTT. Its translation is CASSSRGQGRTGELFF.

This clonotype was seen many times. The chain is built from TRBV9 and TRBJ2-1; TRBD2 matches at 10 bases. This CDR3 is 16 amino acids long. CDR1 is SGDLS, CDR2 YYNGEE, per germline. V shed 0 bases and J 7 bases; nucleotides not matched to a gene: 7. This chain's CDR3 is CASSVVSSGGRNEQFF. CDR3 nucleotide sequence: TGTGCCAGCAGCGTAGTGAGTAGCGGGGGGCGGAATGAGCAGTTCTTC.

In this sample, this clonotype is medium-sized. The chain carries TRBV5-1 and TRBJ2-3; the D is unclear. Trimming took off 4 bases at V and 0 bases at J, with 12 bases between the two ends. The V gene's germline CDR1 is SGHRS and CDR2 YFSETQ. The CDR3 has 15 residues. The CDR3 reads CASSLERTSTDTQYF. DNA of the CDR3: TGCGCCAGCAGCCTCGAGCGCACCAGCACAGATACGCAGTATTTT.

The chain links TRBV12-3 or TRBV12-4 to TRBJ2-3, with D possibly being TRBD2 (5 bases). The CDR3 has 15 amino acids. V was clipped by 6 bases and J by 7 bases, with 20 bases between them. The chain's CDR3 is CASSPPGVQHNTQYF. The CDR3 DNA reads as TGTGCCAGCAGCCCCCCCGGGGTGCAACACAATACGCAGTATTTT.

This clonotype was counted many times. The chain combines TRBV29-1 with TRBJ1-5; D uncertain. Germline V CDR1 and CDR2: SQVTM, ANQGSEA. Trimming cost V 4 bases and J 3 bases, with 7 bases left between them. CDR3 length: 12 amino acids. DNA of the CDR3: TGCAGCGTTGCTGGGAACAATCAGCCCCAGCATTTT. Protein sequence: CSVAGNNQPQHF.

This clonotype was observed at least ten times. The CDR3 protein is CSAPAYSYNEQFF. DNA of the CDR3: TGCAGTGCCCCGGCCTACTCCTACAATGAGCAGTTCTTC. The rearrangement joins TRBV20-1 to TRBJ2-1; no firm D call. Germline values: CDR1 DFQATT, CDR2 SNEGSKA (reference sequence). CDR3 size: 13 residues. Trimming removed 6 bases at V and 0 bases at J, with 9 bases between.

This clonotype was picked up many times. The CDR3 spells CASSSQGSNYGYTF. CDR3 coding DNA: TGTGCCAGCAGTAGCCAGGGATCGAACTATGGCTACACCTTC. The chain has TRBV2 and TRBJ1-2, with D possibly matching TRBD1 (5 bases). Germline V gives CDR1 SNHLY, CDR2 FYNNEI. Trimming stripped 5 bases from V and 2 bases from J, with 12 bases between. The CDR3 extends over 14 amino acids.

This clonotype appeared a few times. This sequence joins TRBV18 and TRBJ2-2, with TRBD2 identical over 12 bases. The CDR3 is made up of 18 amino acids. Unmatched junction bases numbered 11, after V lost 3 bases and J lost 6 bases. CDR1 is KGHSH and CDR2 is LQKENI in the germline V gene. As DNA, the CDR3 is TGTGCCAGCTCACCGAAAACGCCGACTAGCGGGGGTCCCGGGGAGCTGTTTTTT. Translated, it gives CASSPKTPTSGGPGELFF.

In its sample, this clonotype was seen many times. The chain uses TRBV5-1 and TRBJ2-5; D not resolved. The CDR3 sequence is 13 residues long. V lost 0 bases, J lost 5 bases, and 8 bases lay in between. The germline V gene encodes CDR1 SGHRS and CDR2 YFSETQ. CDR3 nucleotide sequence: TGCGCCAGCAGCTTGGACTTCCAGGAGACCCAGTACTTC. Its protein product is CASSLDFQETQYF.

This clonotype occurred a few times. The chain links TRBV12-3 or TRBV12-4 to TRBJ1-4; 8 bases are shared with TRBD1. The ends lost 5 bases at V and 7 bases at J; junction bases unmatched: 6. This CDR3 contains 14 residues. The CDR3 spells CASSPGGGGEKLFF. CDR3 sequence (DNA): TGTGCCAGCAGTCCAGGGGGCGGAGGTGAAAAACTGTTTTTT.

Concerning this clonotype: Since a much larger clone is just one base distant, this may be a read error. The gene calls are TRBV11-1 and TRBJ2-3, with D maybe TRBD2 (5 bases). The V gene's germline CDR1 is SGHAT and CDR2 FQDESV (reference sequence). V lost 5 bases to trimming and J lost 7 bases, with 13 bases between them. The CDR3 spans 13 residues. The CDR3 DNA follows: TGTGCCAGCAGCCTACATGAGGGAAATACGCAGTATTTT. Translation: CASSLHEGNTQYF.

This clonotype was detected ten times or more. The chain couples TRBV7-9 to TRBJ1-1, with 8 bases lining up with TRBD1. This CDR3 has 15 residues. V was clipped by 5 bases and J by 0 bases; unmatched bases: 5. Germline CDR1 and CDR2: SEHNR and FQNEAQ (reference sequence). Here the CDR3 DNA reads TGTGCCAGCAGCGAGACAGGGGCCATGAACACTGAAGCTTTCTTT. Amino acid sequence: CASSETGAMNTEAFF.

This clonotype was seen more than once but under ten times. The V and J genes are TRBV5-4 and TRBJ2-5, with D perhaps TRBD1 or TRBD2 (5 bases each). The germline V gene encodes CDR1 SGHNT and CDR2 YYREEE (reference sequence). V was pared by 3 bases and J by 4 bases, with 13 bases between. The CDR3 has 14 amino acids. For the CDR3, the DNA is TGTGCCAGCAGCTCGAACCGGGACGGAGAGACCCAGTACTTC. Protein sequence: CASSSNRDGETQYF.

Many counts were recorded for this clonotype. V and J are TRBV29-1 and TRBJ2-5, with a tentative D call TRBD2 (5 bases). From germline, CDR1 is SQVTM and CDR2 ANQGSEA. The CDR3 covers 12 residues. With 4 bases removed from V and 5 bases from J, the gap between germline ends came to 11 bases. CDR3 DNA: TGCAGCGTTGGAGGCGGGCTGGAGACCCAGTACTTC. Its translation is CSVGGGLETQYF. Full variable domain (remainder filled in from reference TRBV29-1 and TRBJ2-5): SAVISQKPSRDICQRGTSLTIQCQVDSQVTMMFWYRQQPGQSLTLIATANQGSEATYESGFVIDKFPISRPNLTFSTLTVSNMSPEDSSIYLCSVGGGLETQYFGPGTRLLVL.

This clonotype was observed a handful of times. V and J are TRBV28 and TRBJ1-5; a possible D gene is TRBD1 (6 bases). The V end was cut by 4 bases, the J end by 5 bases, with 21 bases between. Germline V gene lookup returns CDR1 MDHEN and CDR2 SYDVKM. The CDR3 has 17 amino acids. The CDR3 bases are TGTGCCAGCAGTTCCCTTATACAGGGAGTGGGAGATCAGCCCCAGCATTTT. Protein sequence: CASSSLIQGVGDQPQHF.

In its sample, this clonotype was seen many times. The chain is built from TRBV7-8 and TRBJ2-7, with D perhaps matching TRBD2 (5 bases). V was shortened by 0 bases and J by 0 bases, with 15 bases between the two germline ends. The CDR3 contains 17 residues. Germline CDR1 reads SGHVS; CDR2 reads FQNEAQ. CDR3 DNA: TGTGCCAGCAGCTTAGCCTATCGGGGTTCAAGCTCCTACGAGCAGTACGTC. Its protein product is CASSLAYRGSSSYEQYV.

The V gene is TRBV19, the J gene TRBJ2-3, with D possibly TRBD2 on 5 matching bases. The germline CDR1 and CDR2 sequences are LNHDA and SQIVND (reference sequence). Trimming took 5 bases from V and 3 from J, leaving 9 bases between them. This CDR3 region has 13 residues. The CDR3, as DNA: TGTGCCAGTAGTTCTAGCTTGACAGATACGCAGTATTTT. As protein: CASSSSLTDTQYF.

This clonotype was observed many times. CDR3 in amino acids: CSARDSGTGKKYGYTF. CDR3 DNA: TGCAGTGCTAGAGATTCTGGGACAGGGAAGAAATATGGCTACACCTTC. This chain links TRBV20-1 with TRBJ1-2; TRBD1 matches 9 bases. Germline lookup yields CDR1 DFQATT and CDR2 SNEGSKA (reference sequence). The CDR3 is made up of 16 amino acids. V shed 0 bases, J shed 5 bases, and the junction held 10 bases outside the gene matches.

This clonotype was observed many times. V gene TRBV7-2 combines with J gene TRBJ2-2, with 7 bases identical to TRBD2. The V segment lost 3 bases and the J segment 1 base; nucleotides outside the gene matches: 2. Germline CDR1 SGHTA, CDR2 FQGNSA. The CDR3 sequence is 15 residues long. The DNA for the CDR3 is TGTGCCAGCAGCTTCAAGCGGGGGAACACCGGGGAGCTGTTTTTT. Translation: CASSFKRGNTGELFF.

In its sample, this clonotype was seen many times. The rearrangement uses TRBV18 and TRBJ2-5; tentative D call: TRBD1 (5 bases). Looked up from germline, CDR1 is KGHSH and CDR2 is LQKENI. This CDR3 contains 13 residues. Trimming pared 3 bases from V and 2 bases from J, leaving 7 bases between. CDR3 in amino acids: CASSPDSQETQYF. CDR3 in DNA: TGTGCCAGCTCACCCGACAGTCAAGAGACCCAGTACTTC.

This clonotype has a count of ten or more. This sequence joins TRBV12-3 or TRBV12-4 and TRBJ2-7; tentatively, D is TRBD1 (6 bases). The CDR3 sequence is 15 residues long. V dropped 6 bases and J dropped 3 bases, with 18 bases sitting between them. Written as DNA, the CDR3 is TGTGCCAGCAGGGCTGCCGGGACACCTCACTACGAGCAGTACTTC. It yields the protein CASRAAGTPHYEQYF.

There are many counts of this clonotype. The chain's CDR3 is CASSSRGGSEAFF. The CDR3 DNA follows: TGTGCCAGCAGCTCCCGGGGGGGGTCTGAAGCTTTCTTT. The chain links TRBV9 to TRBJ1-1; D may be TRBD1 (5 bases). V was cut by 4 bases and J by 6 bases, with 13 bases left in between. The CDR3 sequence is 13 residues long. Germline V gene data show CDR1 as SGDLS and CDR2 as YYNGEE. Together with reference TRBV9 and TRBJ1-1, the CDR3 gives the full variable domain: DSGVTQTPKHLITATGQRVTLRCSPRSGDLSVYWYQQSLDQGLQFLIQYYNGEERAKGNILERFSAQQFPDLHSELNLSSLELGDSALYFCASSSRGGSEAFFGQGTRLTVV.

This clonotype was counted ten times or more. This CDR3 is CASSREPLYEQYV. The DNA for the CDR3 is TGTGCCAGCAGCAGGGAGCCTCTATACGAGCAGTACGTC. The chain links TRBV7-2 to TRBJ2-7, with a tentative D call TRBD2 (5 bases). The CDR3 loop spans 13 amino acids. Trimming removed 5 bases from V and 4 bases from J, with 12 bases in between. Germline assignment: CDR1 SGHTA and CDR2 FQGNSA.